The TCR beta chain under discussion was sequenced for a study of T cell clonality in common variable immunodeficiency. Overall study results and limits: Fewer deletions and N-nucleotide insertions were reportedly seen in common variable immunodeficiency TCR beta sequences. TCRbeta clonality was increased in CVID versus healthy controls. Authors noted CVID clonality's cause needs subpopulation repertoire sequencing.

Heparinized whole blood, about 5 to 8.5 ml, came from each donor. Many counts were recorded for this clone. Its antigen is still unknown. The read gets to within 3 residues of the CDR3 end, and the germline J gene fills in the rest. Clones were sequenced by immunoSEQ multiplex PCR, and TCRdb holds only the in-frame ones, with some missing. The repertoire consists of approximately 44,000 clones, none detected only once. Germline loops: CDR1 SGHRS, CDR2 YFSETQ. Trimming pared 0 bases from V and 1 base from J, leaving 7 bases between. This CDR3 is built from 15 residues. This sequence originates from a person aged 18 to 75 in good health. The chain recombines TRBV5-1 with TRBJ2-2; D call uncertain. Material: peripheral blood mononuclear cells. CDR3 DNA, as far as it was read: TGCGCCAGCAGCTTGGAGGGTCAGAACACCGGGGAG. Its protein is CASSLEGQNTGE. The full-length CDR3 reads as CASSLEGQNTGELFF.